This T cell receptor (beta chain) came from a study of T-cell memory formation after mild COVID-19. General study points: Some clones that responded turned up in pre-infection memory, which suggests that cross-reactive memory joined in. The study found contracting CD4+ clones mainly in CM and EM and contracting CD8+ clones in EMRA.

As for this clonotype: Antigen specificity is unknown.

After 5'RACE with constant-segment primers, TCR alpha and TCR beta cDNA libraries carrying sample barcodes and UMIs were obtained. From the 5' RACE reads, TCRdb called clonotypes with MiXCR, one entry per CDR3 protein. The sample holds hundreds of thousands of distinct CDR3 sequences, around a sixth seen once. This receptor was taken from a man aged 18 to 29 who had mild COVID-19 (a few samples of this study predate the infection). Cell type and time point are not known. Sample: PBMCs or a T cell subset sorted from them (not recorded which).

The CDR3 protein is CASTQGARNGELFF. CDR3 nucleotide sequence: TGTGCCAGCACCCAGGGGGCGCGTAACGGGGAGCTGTTTTTT. The chain recombines TRBV2 with TRBJ2-2; 8 bases line up with TRBD1. Germline assignment: CDR1 SNHLY and CDR2 FYNNEI. CDR3 size: 14 residues. Trimming cost V 7 bases and J 7 bases; bases outside gene matches: 8.